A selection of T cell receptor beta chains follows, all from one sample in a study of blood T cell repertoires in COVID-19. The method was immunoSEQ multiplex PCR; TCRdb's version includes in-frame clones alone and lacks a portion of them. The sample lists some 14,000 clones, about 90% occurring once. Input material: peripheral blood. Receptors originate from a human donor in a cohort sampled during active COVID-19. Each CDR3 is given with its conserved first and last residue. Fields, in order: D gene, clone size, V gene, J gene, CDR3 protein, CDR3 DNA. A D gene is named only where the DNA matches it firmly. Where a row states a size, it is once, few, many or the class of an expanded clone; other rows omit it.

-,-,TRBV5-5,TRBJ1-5,CASSFGAGNQPQHF,TGTGCCAGCAGCTTTGGTGCAGGGAATCAGCCCCAGCATTTT
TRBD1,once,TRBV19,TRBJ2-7,CASSIGQGDYEQYF,TGTGCCAGTAGTATCGGGCAGGGGGATTACGAGCAGTACTTC
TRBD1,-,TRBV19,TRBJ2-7,CASSMSGQGFEQYF,TGTGCCAGTAGTATGTCGGGACAGGGTTTCGAGCAGTACTTC
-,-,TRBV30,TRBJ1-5,CACSEMNQPQHF,TGTGCCTGTTCCGAGATGAATCAGCCCCAGCATTTT
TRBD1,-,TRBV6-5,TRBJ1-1,CASNPTGGNTEAFF,TGTGCCAGCAATCCGACAGGGGGGAACACTGAAGCTTTCTTT
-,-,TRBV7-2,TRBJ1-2,CASSSPGLTYGYTF,TGTGCCAGCAGCTCTCCGGGACTCACTTATGGCTACACCTTC
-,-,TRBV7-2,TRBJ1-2,CASSSYGAAPYTF,TGTGCCAGCAGCTCCTACGGAGCAGCACCCTACACCTTC
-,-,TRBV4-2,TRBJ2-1,CASALDFYNEQFF,TGTGCCAGTGCCTTGGACTTCTACAATGAGCAGTTCTTC
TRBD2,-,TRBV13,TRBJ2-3,CASSSASGENTDTQYF,TGTGCCAGCAGCTCCGCTAGCGGGGAGAACACAGATACGCAGTATTTT
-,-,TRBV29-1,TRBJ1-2,CSVREGVYGYTF,TGCAGCGTTCGTGAGGGGGTATATGGCTACACCTTC
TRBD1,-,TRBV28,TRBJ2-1,CASSPTGLINEQFF,TGTGCCAGCAGTCCGACAGGGCTAATCAATGAGCAGTTCTTC
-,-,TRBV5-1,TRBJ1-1,CASSPGGTNTEAFF,TGCGCCAGCAGCCCGGGGGGGACGAACACTGAAGCTTTCTTT
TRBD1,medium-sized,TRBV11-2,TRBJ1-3,CASSRGQGSSGNTIYF,TGTGCCAGCAGTCGCGGACAGGGGTCTTCGGGAAACACCATATATTTT
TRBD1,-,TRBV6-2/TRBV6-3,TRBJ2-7,CASSDRTGGSYEQYF,TGTGCCAGCAGTGATAGGACAGGGGGGTCCTACGAGCAGTACTTC
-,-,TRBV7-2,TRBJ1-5,CASSLEWQPQHF,TGTGCCAGCAGCCTCGAGTGGCAGCCCCAGCATTTT
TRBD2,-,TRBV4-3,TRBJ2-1,CASSQDFSGTRVYNEQFF,TGCGCCAGCAGCCAGGATTTCAGCGGGACTAGAGTATACAATGAGCAGTTCTTC
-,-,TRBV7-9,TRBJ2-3,CASSSLPRDSREDTQYF,TGTGCCAGCAGTTCACTTCCACGGGACTCCAGAGAGGATACGCAGTATTTT
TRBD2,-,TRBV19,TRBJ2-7,CASSRTSDSYEQYF,TGTGCCAGTAGTAGGACTAGCGACTCCTACGAGCAGTACTTC
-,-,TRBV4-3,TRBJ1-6,CASSQRLGQTNSPLHF,TGCGCCAGCAGCCAACGTCTCGGACAGACCAATTCACCCCTCCACTTT
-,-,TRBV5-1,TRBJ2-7,CASSPSQGYEQYF,TGCGCCAGCAGCCCAAGCCAGGGCTACGAGCAGTACTTC
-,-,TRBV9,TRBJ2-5,CASTPRGQETQYF,TGTGCCAGCACCCCCCGGGGCCAAGAGACCCAGTACTTC
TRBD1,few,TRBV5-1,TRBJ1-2,CASIPRTGSNYGYTF,TGCGCCAGCATTCCTCGGACAGGGAGTAACTATGGCTACACCTTC
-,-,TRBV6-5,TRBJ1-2,CASSYSLSGGYTF,TGTGCCAGCAGTTACTCTTTAAGTGGCGGCTACACCTTC
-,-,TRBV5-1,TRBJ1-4,CASSPSGRAINEKLFF,TGCGCCAGCAGCCCCTCCGGGAGGGCCATTAATGAAAAACTGTTTTTT
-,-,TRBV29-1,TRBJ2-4,CSQAFEPFQYF,TGCAGCCAGGCGTTCGAGCCATTTCAGTACTTC
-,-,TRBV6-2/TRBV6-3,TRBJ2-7,CATIPRPGFEQYF,TGTGCCACCATCCCCCGCCCGGGGTTCGAGCAGTACTTC
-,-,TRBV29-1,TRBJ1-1,CSVLGGSVGLNTEAFF,TGCAGCGTTCTGGGGGGTTCGGTGGGGTTAAACACTGAAGCTTTCTTT